What follows are 25 T cell receptor beta chains derived from one specimen sequenced in a study of T cells in Graves' hyperthyroidism and ophthalmopathy. The source material, RNA transcripts, was used to amplify TCR beta CDR3 regions. The primer set for the first-round RT-PCR of the TCR CDR3 was HTBI. Via MiXCR, TCRdb re-called the multiplex PCR reads, giving one row per CDR3 protein. The data contain hundreds of thousands of distinct CDR3 sequences, 40% to 55% of them seen just once; the ten biggest clones take up approximately 7.2%. The sequencing sample was made of peripheral blood or thyroid tissue (not recorded which). Receptors originate from an adult man with Graves' disease, either hyperthyroidism or ophthalmopathy (not recorded which).

The chain recombines TRBV7-9 with TRBJ2-5; 7 positions match TRBD1. This CDR3 comprises 15 residues. Germline CDR1 reads SEHNR; CDR2 reads FQNEAQ (reference sequence). V was pared by 6 bases and J by 1 base, with 8 bases of the junction left unmatched. The CDR3 DNA reads as TGTGCCAGCAGACCCGTGACAGGGTCCCAAGAGACCCAGTACTTC. Translating it yields CASRPVTGSQETQYF.

For this clonotype: A read error may be the cause here, since a much bigger clone is one base away. This sequence joins TRBV10-3 and TRBJ1-1; D gene uncertain. Looked up from germline, CDR1 is ENHRY and CDR2 is SYGVKD. Deletions cut 0 bases from V and 2 bases from J, with 7 bases between. The CDR3 is 14 residues long. The CDR3 nucleotides read TGTGCCATCAGTGAGTCAGGGTTTAACACTGAAGCTTTCTTT. It specifies CAISESGFNTEAFF.

In regard to this clonotype: An end of the junction differs from the germline gene, which may be a read error. The gene calls are TRBV10-3 and TRBJ1-4; 8 positions agree with TRBD1. This CDR3 has 15 amino acids. CDR1 is ENHRY and CDR2 is SYGVKD in the germline V gene. The CDR3 DNA reads TGTGCCAGCAGTTCGTGGACAGGGCCTAATGAAAAACTGTTTTTT. Translating it yields CASSSWTGPNEKLFF.

There are many counts of this clonotype. J is TRBJ2-2 and V is TRBV10-3; tentatively, D is TRBD1 (5 bases). Deletions cut 8 bases from V and 7 bases from J, with 14 bases between. The CDR3 has 13 residues. Germline V lookup: CDR1 ENHRY, CDR2 SYGVKD. The DNA for the CDR3 is TGTGCCATCTCGACCGAAACAGGCGGGGAGCTGTTTTTT. The encoded protein is CAISTETGGELFF.

The table lists this clonotype with a few counts. The V and J genes are TRBV25-1 and TRBJ1-2, with 10 bases fitting TRBD1. The CDR3 length is 14 residues. CDR1 MGHDK and CDR2 SYGVNS come from the germline V gene. Trimming took 4 bases from V and 8 from J; bases not matched to a gene: 7. The CDR3 loop reads CASSARGQGGGYTF. CDR3 bases: TGTGCCAGCAGTGCTAGAGGACAGGGGGGAGGCTACACCTTC.

This clonotype has just a few counts. CDR3 sequence reads: CASSLNSGIGNEQYF. CDR3 DNA: TGTGCCAGCAGCTTGAACAGCGGGATTGGAAACGAGCAGTACTTC. The rearrangement joins TRBV7-2 to TRBJ2-7, with TRBD2 matching 7 bases. The CDR3 extends over 15 amino acids. The germline V gene has CDR1 SGHTA and CDR2 FQGNSA. V shed 3 bases and J 5 bases; nucleotides not matched to a gene: 10.

The chain is built from TRBV6-1 and TRBJ2-7, with D hard to call. Trimming took 5 bases from V and 5 from J, leaving 16 bases between them. CDR3 size: 14 residues. Per the germline V gene, CDR1 is MNHNS and CDR2 is SASEGT. CDR3 coding DNA: TGTGCCAGCAGTCCTGACTCGGAAGGAAACGAGCAGTACTTC. Its translation is CASSPDSEGNEQYF.

The chain recombines TRBV4-1 with TRBJ2-6; 10 bases fit TRBD1. The CDR3 spans 18 residues. V trimming: 2 bases; J trimming: 2 bases; junction bases outside the gene matches: 6. CDR1 is MGHRA, CDR2 YSYEKL, per germline. DNA for the CDR3: TGCGCCAGCAGCCAAACACCGGGACAGGGGCCTGGGGCCAACGTCCTGACTTTC. Amino acids: CASSQTPGQGPGANVLTF.

The CDR3 DNA reads as TGTGCCAGCACAGCCGGGACAGGGGGCCGGGGTCAGCCCCAGCATTTT. Translation: CASTAGTGGRGQPQHF. The chain recombines TRBV7-2 with TRBJ1-5, with 12 bases matching TRBD1. Losses at the gene ends were 7 bases for V and 6 bases for J; bases not matched to a gene: 10. The CDR3 is 16 residues long. Germline V CDR1 and CDR2: SGHTA, FQGNSA.

Concerning this clonotype itself: A much bigger clone sits one base away, suggesting this may be a read error. The chain recombines TRBV20-1 with TRBJ2-5, with TRBD2 as a possible D gene (5 bases). CDR1 and CDR2 from the germline V gene are DFQATT and SNEGSKA (reference sequence). V was pared by 0 bases and J by 9 bases, with 14 bases between. The CDR3 contains 13 residues. The CDR3 protein is CSARERGIWAQYF. The CDR3 DNA follows: TGCAGTGCTAGAGAACGGGGAATATGGGCCCAGTACTTC.

Worth noting for this clonotype: Compared with germline, one end of the junction differs, possibly owing to a read error. The chain recombines TRBV10-3 with TRBJ1-5; D not certain. This CDR3 spans 14 amino acids. Looked up from germline, CDR1 is ENHRY and CDR2 is SYGVKD. CDR3 nucleotides: TGTGCCAGCAGTTTATTCACAGAAATTCAGCCCCAGCATTTT. It is translated as CASSLFTEIQPQHF.

This clonotype appeared many times. This CDR3 is CSVSDRGTEAFF. The CDR3 bases are TGCAGCGTGAGTGACAGGGGCACTGAAGCTTTCTTT. This chain connects TRBV29-1 to TRBJ1-1, with TRBD1 matching over 8 bases. The CDR3 runs to 12 residues. The junction had 4 bases not matched to a gene; V was cut back by 6 bases and J by 4 bases. Germline V gene sequence: CDR1 SQVTM, CDR2 ANQGSEA.

This clonotype came up many times. With a much larger clone just one base away, this may be a read error. The gene calls are TRBV6-6 and TRBJ2-6; D not certain. CDR1 is MNHNY and CDR2 is SVGAGI in the germline V gene (reference sequence). V dropped 7 bases and J dropped 2 bases, with 3 bases sitting between them. The CDR3 covers 12 residues. This CDR3 reads CASNPGANVLTF. The CDR3 region has the DNA TGTGCCAGCAACCCTGGGGCCAACGTCCTGACTTTC.

This clonotype was found many times. This sequence joins TRBV19 and TRBJ1-6; 8 bases are shared with TRBD1. The J segment lost 7 bases and the V segment lost 5 bases, leaving 7 bases of the junction unmatched. This CDR3 has 15 amino acids. Germline loops: CDR1 LNHDA, CDR2 SQIVND (reference sequence). The CDR3, as DNA: TGTGCCAGTAGTCGGCCTCGACAGGGGAATTCACCCCTCCACTTT. Encoded protein: CASSRPRQGNSPLHF.

This clonotype was counted a few times. The chain is built from TRBV7-3 and TRBJ1-1; D unresolved. This CDR3 spans 15 amino acids. The germline V gene encodes CDR1 SGHTA and CDR2 FQGTGA. V shed 3 bases and J shed 0 bases, with 11 bases lying between them. Written as DNA, the CDR3 is TGTGCCAGCAGCTTTATCTTGGGGATGAACACTGAAGCTTTCTTT. Its protein product is CASSFILGMNTEAFF.

The chain couples TRBV12-3 or TRBV12-4 to TRBJ2-7, with no clear D. The CDR3 is 14 amino acids. Between the trimmed V and J ends, which lost 6 bases and 4 bases, there was a span of 16 bases. CDR3 coding DNA: TGTGCCAGCAGCCGAGATCGGTATCGGTACGAGCAGTACTTC. This sequence encodes CASSRDRYRYEQYF.

This clonotype turned up a few times. The chain combines TRBV10-3 with TRBJ1-1; 7 bases align to TRBD1. V lost 3 bases and J lost 3; bases outside the gene matches: 4. The CDR3 contains 14 residues. Looked up from germline, CDR1 is ENHRY and CDR2 is SYGVKD. As DNA, the CDR3 is TGTGCCATCAGTGAAGAGGGGGCGGACACTGAAGCTTTCTTT. Residues: CAISEEGADTEAFF.

This clonotype has ten or more counts. An end of the junction differs from the germline gene, which may be a read error. The chain carries TRBV29-1 and TRBJ2-5, with 10 bases aligning to TRBD2. The CDR3 covers 14 residues. The V gene's germline CDR1 is SQVTM and CDR2 ANQGSEA. This CDR3 is CSAESGGARETQYF. The DNA of the CDR3 is TGCAGCGCTGAAAGCGGGGGGGCCCGGGAGACCCAGTACTTC. The variable domain in full, with the rest retrieved from reference TRBV29-1 and TRBJ2-5, is SAVISQKPSRDICQRGTSLTIQCQVDSQVTMMFWYRQQPGQSLTLIATANQGSEATYESGFVIDKFPISRPNLTFSTLTVSNMSPEDSSIYLCSAESGGARETQYFGPGTRLLVL.

A remark on this clonotype: A junction end diverges from the germline sequence, so it may reflect a read error. This chain uses TRBV7-3 with TRBJ1-1; possibly TRBD1 for D (6 bases). CDR3 length: 15 residues. Germline V gene lookup returns CDR1 SGHTA and CDR2 FQGTGA. DNA for the CDR3: TGCGCCAGCAGCATCAGACAGGCTATGAACACTGAAGCTTTCTTT. It codes for CASSIRQAMNTEAFF.

The chain is built from TRBV20-1 and TRBJ1-4; TRBD1 matches at 7 bases. CDR1 and CDR2 (germline): DFQATT, SNEGSKA (reference sequence). The CDR3 covers 16 residues. J lost 3 bases, V lost 3 bases, and 10 bases had no gene match. The CDR3 loop reads CSARGDGTAPNEKLFF. Written as DNA, the CDR3 is TGCAGTGCTAGGGGCGACGGGACAGCTCCTAATGAAAAACTGTTTTTT.

This clonotype appeared a few times. The rearrangement uses TRBV6-5 and TRBJ2-2, with D possibly TRBD2 on 6 matching bases. V was clipped by 0 bases and J by 0 bases, with 8 bases between them. The CDR3 has 16 residues. Germline V gene data show CDR1 as MNHEY and CDR2 as SVGAGI. CDR3 loop: CASSYSSGSNTGELFF. CDR3 coding DNA: TGTGCCAGCAGTTACTCGAGCGGGTCGAACACCGGGGAGCTGTTTTTT.

In its sample, this clonotype was seen many times. The rearrangement links TRBV7-8 to TRBJ1-4; D remains unclear. V was trimmed by 5 bases and J by 6 bases, leaving 16 bases between them. This CDR3 spans 15 amino acids. In germline, CDR1 is SGHVS, CDR2 FQNEAQ. The CDR3 bases are TGTGCCAGCAGCCTTCGGTCAGGAGCCGATGAAAAACTGTTTTTT. Translating it yields CASSLRSGADEKLFF.

This clonotype was detected only a few times. V is TRBV5-1 and J is TRBJ2-5, with D hard to call. Germline assignment: CDR1 SGHRS and CDR2 YFSETQ. V dropped 1 base and J dropped 2 bases, with 6 bases sitting between them. The CDR3 length is 13 residues. This chain's CDR3 is CASSLMKQETQYF. In DNA form, the CDR3 reads TGCGCCAGCAGCTTGATGAAGCAAGAGACCCAGTACTTC.

The V call is TRBV3-1, the J call TRBJ2-7, with 10 bases lining up with TRBD2. CDR1 LGHDT and CDR2 YNNKEL come from the germline V gene (reference sequence). CDR3 length equals 12 residues. With V trimmed by 4 bases and J by 8 bases, 2 bases remained unmatched. The CDR3 loop is CASSRGLAQQYF. The CDR3 region has the DNA TGTGCCAGCAGCCGGGGACTAGCGCAGCAGTACTTC.

This clonotype was counted only a few times. The J gene is TRBJ2-7, the V gene TRBV25-1; 10 bases fit TRBD1. With 5 bases clipped from V and 4 bases from J, the junction kept 8 bases outside the gene matches. This CDR3 spans 15 amino acids. The V gene's germline CDR1 is MGHDK and CDR2 SYGVNS. CDR3 amino acids: CASSPTTGGGYEQYF. CDR3 nucleotide sequence: TGTGCCAGCAGTCCAACGACAGGGGGCGGGTACGAGCAGTACTTC.